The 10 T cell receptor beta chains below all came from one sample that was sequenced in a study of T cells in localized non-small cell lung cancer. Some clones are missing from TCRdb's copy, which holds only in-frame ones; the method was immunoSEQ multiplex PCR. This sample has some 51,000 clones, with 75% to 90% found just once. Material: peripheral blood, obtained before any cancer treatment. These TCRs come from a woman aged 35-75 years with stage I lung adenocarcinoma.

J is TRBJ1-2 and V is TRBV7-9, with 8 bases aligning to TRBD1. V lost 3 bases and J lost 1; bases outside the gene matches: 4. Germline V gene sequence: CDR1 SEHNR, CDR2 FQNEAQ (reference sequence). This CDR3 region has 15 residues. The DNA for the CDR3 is TGTGCCAGCAGCTTGGTAGGACAGGGTAACTATGGCTACACCTTC. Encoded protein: CASSLVGQGNYGYTF. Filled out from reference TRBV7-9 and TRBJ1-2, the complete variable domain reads DTGVSQNPRHKITKRGQNVTFRCDPISEHNRLYWYRQTLGQGPEFLTYFQNEAQLEKSRLLSDRFSAERPKGSFSTLEIQRTEQGDSAMYLCASSLVGQGNYGYTFGSGTRLTVV.

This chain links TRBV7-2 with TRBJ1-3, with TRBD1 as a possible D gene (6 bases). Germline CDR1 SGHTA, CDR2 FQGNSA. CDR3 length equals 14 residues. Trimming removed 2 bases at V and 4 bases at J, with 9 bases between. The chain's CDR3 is CASSLLRGGNTIYF. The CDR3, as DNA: TGTGCCAGCAGCTTACTCAGGGGCGGAAACACCATATATTTT.

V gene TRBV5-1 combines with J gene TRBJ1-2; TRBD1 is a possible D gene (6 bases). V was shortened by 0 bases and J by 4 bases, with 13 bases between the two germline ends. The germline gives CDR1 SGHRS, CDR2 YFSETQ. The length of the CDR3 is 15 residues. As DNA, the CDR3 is TGCGCCAGCAGCTTGGCCGAGGGGGTTTCCTATGGCTACACCTTC. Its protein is CASSLAEGVSYGYTF. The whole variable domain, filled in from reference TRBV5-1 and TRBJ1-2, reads KAGVTQTPRYLIKTRGQQVTLSCSPISGHRSVSWYQQTPGQGLQFLFEYFSETQRNKGNFPGRFSGRQFSNSRSEMNVSTLELGDSALYLCASSLAEGVSYGYTFGSGTRLTVV.

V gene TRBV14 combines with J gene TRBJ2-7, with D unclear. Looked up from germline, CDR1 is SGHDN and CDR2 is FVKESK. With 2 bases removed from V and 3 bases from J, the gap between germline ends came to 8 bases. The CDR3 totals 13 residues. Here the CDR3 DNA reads TGTGCCAGCAGCCAATTAGCCCGCTACGAGCAGTACTTC. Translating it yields CASSQLARYEQYF.

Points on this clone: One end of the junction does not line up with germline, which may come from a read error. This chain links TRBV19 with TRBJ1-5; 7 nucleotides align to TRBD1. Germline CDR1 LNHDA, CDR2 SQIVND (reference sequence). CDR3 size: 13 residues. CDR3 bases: TGTGCCAGTAGTAGACAGGGCAACCAGCCCCAGCATTTT. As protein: CASSRQGNQPQHF.

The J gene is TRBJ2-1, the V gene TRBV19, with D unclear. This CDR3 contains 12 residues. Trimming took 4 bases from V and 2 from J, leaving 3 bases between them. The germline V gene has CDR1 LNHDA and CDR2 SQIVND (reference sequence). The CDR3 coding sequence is TGTGCCAGTAGTACTCCCTACAATGAGCAGTTCTTC. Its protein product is CASSTPYNEQFF. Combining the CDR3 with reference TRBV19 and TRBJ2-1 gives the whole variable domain DGGITQSPKYLFRKEGQNVTLSCEQNLNHDAMYWYRQDPGQGLRLIYYSQIVNDFQKGDIAEGYSVSREKKESFPLTVTSAQKNPTAFYLCASSTPYNEQFFGPGTRLTVL.

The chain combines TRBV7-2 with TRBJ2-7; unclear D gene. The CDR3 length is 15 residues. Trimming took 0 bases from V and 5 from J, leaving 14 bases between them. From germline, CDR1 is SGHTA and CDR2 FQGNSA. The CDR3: CASSLAPTAVHEQYF. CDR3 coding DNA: TGTGCCAGCAGCTTAGCCCCGACTGCTGTTCACGAGCAGTACTTC.

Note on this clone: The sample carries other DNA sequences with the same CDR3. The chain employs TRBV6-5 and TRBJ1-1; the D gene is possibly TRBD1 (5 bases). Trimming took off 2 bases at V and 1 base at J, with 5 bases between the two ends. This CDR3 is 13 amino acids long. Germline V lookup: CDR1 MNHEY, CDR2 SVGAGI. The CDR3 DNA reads TGTGCCAGCAGTTACGGACAGAACACTGAAGCTTTCTTT. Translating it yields CASSYGQNTEAFF.

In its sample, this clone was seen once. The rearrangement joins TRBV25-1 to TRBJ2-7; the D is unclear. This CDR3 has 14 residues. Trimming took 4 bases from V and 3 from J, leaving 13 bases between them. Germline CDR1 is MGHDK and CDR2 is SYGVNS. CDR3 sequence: CASSGRTNDYEQYF. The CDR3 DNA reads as TGTGCCAGCAGTGGACGGACGAACGACTACGAGCAGTACTTC.

The CDR3 DNA follows: TGTGCCAGCAGCTTGGGGGGGGACGACTATGGCTACACCTTC. It translates to CASSLGGDDYGYTF. The rearrangement joins TRBV5-4 to TRBJ1-2; D perhaps matches TRBD1 (5 bases). Looked up from germline, CDR1 is SGHNT and CDR2 is YYREEE (reference sequence). The CDR3 runs 14 residues. The V and J ends lost 0 bases and 3 bases respectively, with 9 bases between them.